Listed below are T cell receptor beta chains from one sample, sequenced in a study of blood T cells in healthy people across ages. In TCRdb, the 5' RACE reads were re-called with MiXCR into one record per CDR3 protein. The data contain hundreds of thousands of distinct CDR3 sequences, more than 55% of them singletons. The sample comprised blood. All receptors come from a man aged 40-49 years in good health. CDR3s include the opening cysteine and the closing phenylalanine or tryptophan. Fields, in order: J gene, clone size, D gene, V gene, CDR3 DNA, CDR3 protein. D genes are given only for firm matches. Expanded clones get a size class; other rows say once, few or many, or leave the size out.

j_call: TRBJ2-3
clone_size: .
d_call: TRBD1
v_call: TRBV5-1
cdr3_nt: TGCGCCAGCAGCTTGGCTTGGACAGGGGGGACAGATACGCAGTATTTT
cdr3_aa: CASSLAWTGGTDTQYF

j_call: TRBJ2-7
clone_size: few
d_call: TRBD1
v_call: TRBV12-5
cdr3_nt: TGTGCTAGTGGCAAAACTGTCGGACAGGGCTTCGAGCAGTACTTC
cdr3_aa: CASGKTVGQGFEQYF

j_call: TRBJ1-5
clone_size: .
d_call: TRBD1
v_call: TRBV5-1
cdr3_nt: TGCGCCAGCAGCCCAGGGGGCCCCAATCAGCCCCAGCATTTT
cdr3_aa: CASSPGGPNQPQHF

j_call: TRBJ2-5
clone_size: .
d_call: TRBD1
v_call: TRBV15
cdr3_nt: TGTGCCACCAGCTCGGGACAGGGTCAAGAGACCCAGTACTTC
cdr3_aa: CATSSGQGQETQYF

j_call: TRBJ1-2
clone_size: .
d_call: TRBD1
v_call: TRBV20-1
cdr3_nt: TGCAGTGCCCGACAGGGGAGCTATGGCTACACCTTC
cdr3_aa: CSARQGSYGYTF

j_call: TRBJ2-5
clone_size: .
d_call: .
v_call: TRBV4-1
cdr3_nt: TGCGCCAGCAGCCCTTCCGGGGAAGGGACCCAGTACTTC
cdr3_aa: CASSPSGEGTQYF

j_call: TRBJ2-7
clone_size: .
d_call: TRBD1
v_call: TRBV4-3
cdr3_nt: TGCGCCAGCAGACAAGGAACAGGGGCTTCCTACGAGCAGTACTTC
cdr3_aa: CASRQGTGASYEQYF

j_call: TRBJ2-3
clone_size: .
d_call: .
v_call: TRBV24-1
cdr3_nt: TGTGCCACCAGTGCACTAGTGCGAAACACAGATACGCAGTATTTT
cdr3_aa: CATSALVRNTDTQYF

j_call: TRBJ2-5
clone_size: .
d_call: .
v_call: TRBV25-1
cdr3_nt: TGTGCCAGCAGCCCCTCTCCCCCAGGGGAGCAGTACTTC
cdr3_aa: CASSPSPPGEQYF

j_call: TRBJ2-1
clone_size: .
d_call: .
v_call: TRBV7-9
cdr3_nt: TGTGCCAGCAGCTTAGGGCCAGTTGATGAGCAGTTCTTC
cdr3_aa: CASSLGPVDEQFF

j_call: TRBJ1-5
clone_size: once
d_call: .
v_call: TRBV24-1
cdr3_nt: TGTGCCACCAGTGAAGGGACCAGCAATCAGCCCCAGCATTTT
cdr3_aa: CATSEGTSNQPQHF

j_call: TRBJ2-4
clone_size: many
d_call: .
v_call: TRBV7-9
cdr3_nt: TGTGCCAGCAGCTTAGCGGGAAAGGAAGCCAAAAACATTCAGTACTTC
cdr3_aa: CASSLAGKEAKNIQYF

j_call: TRBJ2-1
clone_size: .
d_call: TRBD2
v_call: TRBV7-3
cdr3_nt: TGTGCCAGCAGCCCCGGGAGGGAGACCCAGTTCTTC
cdr3_aa: CASSPGRETQFF

j_call: TRBJ2-7
clone_size: .
d_call: TRBD2
v_call: TRBV7-6
cdr3_nt: TGTGCCAGCAGCTTAGCGGCGGGAGGGACCTACGAGCAGTACTTC
cdr3_aa: CASSLAAGGTYEQYF

j_call: TRBJ2-7
clone_size: .
d_call: .
v_call: TRBV21-1
cdr3_nt: TGTGCCAGCCCTTGTCGGGCGGGAGAGTACGAGCAGTACTTC
cdr3_aa: CASPCRAGEYEQYF

j_call: TRBJ1-2
clone_size: .
d_call: .
v_call: TRBV4-3
cdr3_nt: TGCGCCAGCAGCCAAGACCTTCTATCTAACTATGGCTACACCTTC
cdr3_aa: CASSQDLLSNYGYTF

j_call: TRBJ2-1
clone_size: few
d_call: .
v_call: TRBV5-1
cdr3_nt: TGCGCCAGCAGCTTGGCCAGGGCGAATCTCAACAATGAGCAGTTCTTC
cdr3_aa: CASSLARANLNNEQFF

j_call: TRBJ2-3
clone_size: .
d_call: .
v_call: TRBV15
cdr3_nt: TGTGCCACCAGCAGAGAGGGGGGACTCACAGATACGCAGTATTTT
cdr3_aa: CATSREGGLTDTQYF

j_call: TRBJ2-5
clone_size: .
d_call: TRBD2
v_call: TRBV4-2
cdr3_nt: TGTGCCAGCAGCCAGGGCAGCGGGGGCGAAGAGACCCAGTACTTC
cdr3_aa: CASSQGSGGEETQYF

j_call: TRBJ2-7
clone_size: .
d_call: TRBD2
v_call: TRBV27
cdr3_nt: TGTGCCAGCGCTCGAAAGCGGGGCGCAGCCTACGAGCAGTACTTC
cdr3_aa: CASARKRGAAYEQYF

j_call: TRBJ1-5
clone_size: .
d_call: .
v_call: TRBV7-2
cdr3_nt: TGTGCCAGCAGCTACAGAGCTACTAGCAATCAGCCCCAGCATTTT
cdr3_aa: CASSYRATSNQPQHF

j_call: TRBJ1-2
clone_size: many
d_call: .
v_call: TRBV7-9
cdr3_nt: TGTGCCAGCAGAAGGGACGTCTATGGCTACACCTTC
cdr3_aa: CASRRDVYGYTF

j_call: TRBJ2-1
clone_size: .
d_call: .
v_call: TRBV28
cdr3_nt: TGTGCCAGCAGTTTAGAGTCCCCGCAGTTCTTC
cdr3_aa: CASSLESPQFF

j_call: TRBJ2-3
clone_size: few
d_call: TRBD2
v_call: TRBV9
cdr3_nt: TGTGCCAGCAGCTTCTCCCCCCTAGCGGGGGGTCCAGATACGCAGTATTTT
cdr3_aa: CASSFSPLAGGPDTQYF

j_call: TRBJ1-4
clone_size: .
d_call: .
v_call: TRBV7-2
cdr3_nt: TGTGCCAGCAGCTTAGCCCGAGCAGTCGCAGAAAAACTGTTTTTT
cdr3_aa: CASSLARAVAEKLFF

j_call: TRBJ2-7
clone_size: .
d_call: .
v_call: TRBV6-1
cdr3_nt: TGTGCCAGCAGCCTCCGGGACGGGCAATTGGAGGCCTACGAGCAGTACTTC
cdr3_aa: CASSLRDGQLEAYEQYF

j_call: TRBJ2-4
clone_size: once
d_call: TRBD1
v_call: TRBV4-1
cdr3_nt: TGCGCCAGCGGGACAGGGATGGGGGCCAAAAACATTCAGTACTTC
cdr3_aa: CASGTGMGAKNIQYF

j_call: TRBJ1-1
clone_size: .
d_call: .
v_call: TRBV5-1
cdr3_nt: TGCGCCAGCAGCCCCACGGGGCAATGGGCTGAAGCTTTCTTT
cdr3_aa: CASSPTGQWAEAFF

j_call: TRBJ1-2
clone_size: .
d_call: .
v_call: TRBV9
cdr3_nt: TGTGCCAGCAGCCCCGGGATGGGCGGCTATGGCTACACCTTC
cdr3_aa: CASSPGMGGYGYTF

j_call: TRBJ2-4
clone_size: .
d_call: .
v_call: TRBV29-1
cdr3_nt: TGCAGCGTGGGCGGAGAAAACATTCAGTACTTC
cdr3_aa: CSVGGENIQYF

j_call: TRBJ1-1
clone_size: few
d_call: .
v_call: TRBV7-9
cdr3_nt: TGTGCCAGCAGCTCTTCAACTGTAGGGCGCACTGAAGCTTTCTTT
cdr3_aa: CASSSSTVGRTEAFF

j_call: TRBJ2-3
clone_size: .
d_call: TRBD1
v_call: TRBV5-1
cdr3_nt: TGCGCCAGCAGCCCTAGTCGCGACAGGGATGGTTTGTTGGATACGCAGTATTTT
cdr3_aa: CASSPSRDRDGLLDTQYF

j_call: TRBJ2-5
clone_size: .
d_call: TRBD2
v_call: TRBV19
cdr3_nt: TGTGCCAGTAGTATTTCCGGGACTAGCGGGATCCAGACCCAGTACTTC
cdr3_aa: CASSISGTSGIQTQYF

j_call: TRBJ2-5
clone_size: few
d_call: .
v_call: TRBV9
cdr3_nt: TGTGCCAGCAGCCGTACGGCAGAGGGAGGTCAGGAGACCCAGTACTTC
cdr3_aa: CASSRTAEGGQETQYF

j_call: TRBJ2-3
clone_size: .
d_call: TRBD2
v_call: TRBV12-3/TRBV12-4
cdr3_nt: TGTGCCAGCAGTGGACTAGCGGGAGGAGGCTGGGGCACAGATACGCAGTATTTT
cdr3_aa: CASSGLAGGGWGTDTQYF

j_call: TRBJ2-7
clone_size: .
d_call: .
v_call: TRBV24-1
cdr3_nt: TGTGCCACCGGGCCCAGTCGGCCCCTCGGGGTTGACGAGCAGTACTTC
cdr3_aa: CATGPSRPLGVDEQYF

j_call: TRBJ2-7
clone_size: .
d_call: TRBD1
v_call: TRBV24-1
cdr3_nt: TGTGCCACCAGTGACGCCCGGGACAGGTACTACGAGCAGTACTTC
cdr3_aa: CATSDARDRYYEQYF

j_call: TRBJ2-3
clone_size: few
d_call: TRBD2
v_call: TRBV10-3
cdr3_nt: TGTGCCATCAGTGAGTCGCCGGGAGGGGCAGATACGCAGTATTTT
cdr3_aa: CAISESPGGADTQYF

j_call: TRBJ2-1
clone_size: .
d_call: TRBD2
v_call: TRBV12-3/TRBV12-4
cdr3_nt: TGTGCCAGCAGACGGACTAGCGGGGGGCGCCTCCTCGTTAATGAGCAGTTCTTC
cdr3_aa: CASRRTSGGRLLVNEQFF

j_call: TRBJ2-7
clone_size: .
d_call: .
v_call: TRBV7-2
cdr3_nt: TGTGCCAGCAGCTTGGTGAGAGGGAGTGACTACGAGCAGTACTTC
cdr3_aa: CASSLVRGSDYEQYF

j_call: TRBJ1-5
clone_size: .
d_call: TRBD1
v_call: TRBV5-1
cdr3_nt: TGCGCCAGCAGCTCAACAGGGGGCAGAAATCAGCCCCAGCATTTT
cdr3_aa: CASSSTGGRNQPQHF

j_call: TRBJ1-5
clone_size: .
d_call: TRBD1
v_call: TRBV20-1
cdr3_nt: TGCAGTGCTACGGGACAGCTCCTAAATCAGCCCCAGCATTTT
cdr3_aa: CSATGQLLNQPQHF

j_call: TRBJ2-3
clone_size: .
d_call: TRBD2
v_call: TRBV12-3/TRBV12-4
cdr3_nt: TGTGCCAGCAGTTTCGCGGGAGTCGATACGCAGTATTTT
cdr3_aa: CASSFAGVDTQYF

j_call: TRBJ2-5
clone_size: .
d_call: TRBD1
v_call: TRBV7-9
cdr3_nt: TGTGCCAGCAGCTTTCTGGGACAGGGGAGAGAGACCCAGTACTTC
cdr3_aa: CASSFLGQGRETQYF

j_call: TRBJ2-1
clone_size: once
d_call: TRBD2
v_call: TRBV6-2/TRBV6-3
cdr3_nt: TGTGCCAGCACCGAACGGGGCGGGAGTATCAATGAGCAGTTCTTC
cdr3_aa: CASTERGGSINEQFF

j_call: TRBJ2-3
clone_size: few
d_call: .
v_call: TRBV12-3/TRBV12-4
cdr3_nt: TGTGCCAGCAGTCCCGGACCCCCACAGGGGAGGAGGACAGATACGCAGTATTTT
cdr3_aa: CASSPGPPQGRRTDTQYF

j_call: TRBJ2-5
clone_size: .
d_call: TRBD1
v_call: TRBV9
cdr3_nt: TGTGCCAGCAGCGGGACAGGGGCAGAGACCCAGTACTTC
cdr3_aa: CASSGTGAETQYF

j_call: TRBJ1-6
clone_size: .
d_call: .
v_call: TRBV7-2
cdr3_nt: TGTGCCAGCAGCTTGGAGTCGTACTCACCCCTCCACTTT
cdr3_aa: CASSLESYSPLHF

j_call: TRBJ2-6
clone_size: .
d_call: .
v_call: TRBV10-3
cdr3_nt: TGTGCCATCAGTGGGTCTGTCGTCATTGGAAATACTGGGGCCAACGTCCTGACTTTC
cdr3_aa: CAISGSVVIGNTGANVLTF

j_call: TRBJ1-5
clone_size: .
d_call: .
v_call: TRBV28
cdr3_nt: TGTGCCAGCAGAAAAGATCAGCCCCAGCATTTT
cdr3_aa: CASRKDQPQHF

j_call: TRBJ1-1
clone_size: .
d_call: .
v_call: TRBV28
cdr3_nt: TGTGCCAGCGATGGGCCTCGAGGACAAGAAGCTTTCTTT
cdr3_aa: CASDGPRGQEAFF